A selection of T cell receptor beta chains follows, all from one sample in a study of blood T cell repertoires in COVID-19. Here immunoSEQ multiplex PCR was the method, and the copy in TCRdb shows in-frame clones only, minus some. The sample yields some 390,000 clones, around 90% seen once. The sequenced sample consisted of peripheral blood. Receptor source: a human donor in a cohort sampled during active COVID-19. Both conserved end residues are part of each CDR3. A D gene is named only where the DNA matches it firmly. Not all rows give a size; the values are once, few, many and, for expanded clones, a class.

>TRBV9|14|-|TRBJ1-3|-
CASSVRALGGPIYF
TGTGCCAGCAGCGTGAGGGCTTTAGGAGGCCCCATATATTTT
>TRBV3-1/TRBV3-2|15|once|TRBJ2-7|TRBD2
CASGRRLAGVYEQYF
TGTGCCAGCGGAAGACGACTAGCGGGAGTCTACGAGCAGTACTTC
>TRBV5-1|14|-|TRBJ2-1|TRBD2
CASSAGLAANEQFF
TGCGCCAGCAGCGCGGGACTAGCAGCCAATGAGCAGTTCTTC
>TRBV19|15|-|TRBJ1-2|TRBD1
CASSPQGTGDYGYTF
TGTGCCAGTAGTCCACAGGGGACAGGGGACTATGGCTACACCTTC
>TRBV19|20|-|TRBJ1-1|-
CASSIENAGRSILMNTEAFF
TGTGCCAGTAGTATTGAGAATGCGGGGAGGAGTATCCTTATGAACACTGAAGCTTTCTTT
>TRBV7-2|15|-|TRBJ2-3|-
CASSALWTAGDTQYF
TGTGCCAGCAGCGCACTGTGGACAGCGGGGGATACGCAGTATTTT
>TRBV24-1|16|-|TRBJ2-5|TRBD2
CATSDRASGIQETQYF
TGTGCCACCAGTGATCGGGCTAGCGGAATCCAAGAGACCCAGTACTTC
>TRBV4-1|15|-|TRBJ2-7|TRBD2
CASSDSGRTSYEQYF
TGCGCCAGCAGCGACAGCGGGAGGACCTCCTACGAGCAGTACTTC
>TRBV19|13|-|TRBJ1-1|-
CASSMSGITEAFF
TGTGCCAGTAGTATGTCGGGGATTACTGAAGCTTTCTTT
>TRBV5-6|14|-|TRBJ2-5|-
CASNMWGRGGTQYF
TGTGCCAGCAACATGTGGGGCCGAGGGGGAACCCAGTACTTC
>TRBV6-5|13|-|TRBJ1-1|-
CASSRPTASEAFF
TGTGCCAGCAGCCGGCCGACAGCCTCTGAAGCTTTCTTT
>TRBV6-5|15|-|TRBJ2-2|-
CASSPNDGDTGELFF
TGTGCCAGCAGCCCCAATGACGGAGACACCGGGGAGCTGTTTTTT
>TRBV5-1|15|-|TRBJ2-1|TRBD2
CASSTEGLAENEQFF
TGCGCCAGCAGCACGGAAGGGCTAGCGGAGAATGAGCAGTTCTTC
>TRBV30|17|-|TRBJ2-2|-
CAWEQGAVAGAPGELFF
TGTGCCTGGGAACAGGGGGCAGTAGCGGGAGCCCCCGGGGAGCTGTTTTTT
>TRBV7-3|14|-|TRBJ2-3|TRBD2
CASSPSGIPDTQYF
TGTGCCAGCAGCCCTAGCGGGATCCCCGATACGCAGTATTTT
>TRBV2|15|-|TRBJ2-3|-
CASSEVGFNTDTQYF
TGTGCCAGCAGTGAGGTCGGGTTTAATACAGATACGCAGTATTTT
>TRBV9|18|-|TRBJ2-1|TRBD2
CASSDTGLLAGGYNEQFF
TGTGCCAGCAGCGACACAGGGTTACTAGCGGGAGGTTACAATGAGCAGTTCTTC
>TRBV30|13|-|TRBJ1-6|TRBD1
CAWGGQTDSPLHF
TGTGCCTGGGGGGGACAGACCGATTCACCCCTCCACTTT
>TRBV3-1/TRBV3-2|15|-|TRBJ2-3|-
CASSQDLVRTDTQYF
TGTGCCAGCAGCCAAGATCTCGTCCGCACAGATACGCAGTATTTT
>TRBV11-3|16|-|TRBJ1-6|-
CASSLFGPPVNSPLHF
TGTGCCAGCAGCTTATTTGGGCCACCTGTTAATTCACCCCTCCACTTT
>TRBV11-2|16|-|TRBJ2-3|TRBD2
CASSSGLAGFPDTQYF
TGTGCCAGCAGCTCGGGACTAGCGGGTTTCCCAGATACGCAGTATTTT
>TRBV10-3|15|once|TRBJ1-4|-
CAISESSGSGEKLFF
TGTGCCATCAGTGAGTCGTCAGGGTCGGGTGAAAAACTGTTTTTT
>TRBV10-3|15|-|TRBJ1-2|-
CAISETRDTRHGYTF
TGTGCCATCAGTGAGACCCGGGACACCAGGCATGGCTACACCTTC
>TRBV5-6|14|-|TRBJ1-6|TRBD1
CASSRQGANSPLHF
TGTGCCAGCAGCCGACAGGGGGCTAATTCACCCCTCCACTTT
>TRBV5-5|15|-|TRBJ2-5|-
CASSSFGTRQETQYF
TGTGCCAGCAGCTCTTTCGGGACACGGCAAGAGACCCAGTACTTC
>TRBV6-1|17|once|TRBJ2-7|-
CASSESWRPGLSYEQYF
TGTGCCAGCAGTGAATCATGGAGGCCAGGACTTTCCTACGAGCAGTACTTC
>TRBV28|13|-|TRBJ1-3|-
CASRGSSGNTIYF
TGTGCCAGCAGGGGCAGCTCTGGAAACACCATATATTTT
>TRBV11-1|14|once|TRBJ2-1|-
CASSPPGGRNEQFF
TGTGCCAGCAGCCCGCCCGGGGGGCGCAATGAGCAGTTCTTC
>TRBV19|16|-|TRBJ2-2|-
CASSIIRGGFTGELFF
TGTGCCAGTAGTATAATTAGGGGGGGTTTCACCGGGGAGCTGTTTTTT
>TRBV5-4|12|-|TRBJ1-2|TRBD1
CASSFTGDGYTF
TGTGCCAGCAGCTTTACAGGGGATGGCTACACCTTC
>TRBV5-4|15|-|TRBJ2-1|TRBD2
CASSLGTRPYNEQFF
TGTGCCAGCAGCTTGGGGACTAGGCCCTACAATGAGCAGTTCTTC
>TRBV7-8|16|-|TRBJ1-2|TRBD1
CASSLSRRPGQGLATF
TGTGCCAGCAGCTTAAGTAGGCGTCCGGGACAGGGGCTTGCCACCTTC
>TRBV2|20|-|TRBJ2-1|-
CASRDPARVLKGLRYNEQFF
TGTGCCAGCAGGGACCCCGCCAGGGTCCTGAAGGGGCTTCGCTACAATGAGCAGTTCTTC
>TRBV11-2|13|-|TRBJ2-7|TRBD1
CASSFDREYEQYF
TGTGCCAGCAGCTTCGACAGGGAATACGAGCAGTACTTC
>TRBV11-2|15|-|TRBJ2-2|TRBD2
CASSPPGTSPGELFF
TGTGCCAGCAGCCCGCCCGGGACTAGCCCCGGGGAGCTGTTTTTT
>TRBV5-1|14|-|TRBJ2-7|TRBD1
CASSLPGQSYEQYF
TGCGCCAGCAGCTTGCCGGGACAGTCCTACGAGCAGTACTTC
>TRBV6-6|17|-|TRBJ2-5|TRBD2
CASSLGLAGGRGETQYF
TGTGCCAGCAGTCTGGGACTAGCGGGGGGGCGCGGTGAGACCCAGTACTTC
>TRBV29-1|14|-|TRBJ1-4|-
CSVGYGQFNEKLFF
TGCAGCGTTGGGTATGGACAGTTTAATGAAAAACTGTTTTTT
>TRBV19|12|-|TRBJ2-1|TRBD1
CASSPGAGGQFF
TGTGCCAGTTCCCCCGGGGCAGGGGGACAGTTCTTC
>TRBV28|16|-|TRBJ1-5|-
CASSLLSGTVNQPQHF
TGTGCCAGCAGTTTACTTTCAGGAACGGTCAATCAGCCCCAGCATTTT
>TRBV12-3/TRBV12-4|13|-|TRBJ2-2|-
CASSLQQTGELFF
TGTGCCAGCAGTTTACAACAGACCGGGGAGCTGTTTTTT
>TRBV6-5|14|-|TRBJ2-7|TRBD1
CASSPTGDPYEQYF
TGTGCCAGCAGTCCTACAGGGGACCCCTACGAGCAGTACTTC
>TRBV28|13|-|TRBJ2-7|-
CASSLAQGYEQYF
TGTGCCAGCAGTTTGGCGCAGGGCTACGAGCAGTACTTC
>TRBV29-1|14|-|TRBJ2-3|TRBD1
CSVGRDRGTDTQYF
TGCAGCGTTGGCCGGGACAGGGGTACAGATACGCAGTATTTT
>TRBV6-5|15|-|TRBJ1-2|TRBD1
CASRGSRDRGYGYTF
TGTGCCAGCAGGGGCTCCCGGGACAGGGGATATGGCTACACCTTC
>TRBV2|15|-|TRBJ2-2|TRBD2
CASRISGIVTGELFF
TGTGCCAGCAGGATTAGCGGGATTGTTACCGGGGAGCTGTTTTTT
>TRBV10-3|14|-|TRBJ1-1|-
CAISEYQGPTEAFF
TGTGCCATCAGTGAGTACCAGGGTCCCACTGAAGCTTTCTTT
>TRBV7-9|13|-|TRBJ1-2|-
CASSLSNSNGYTF
TGTGCCAGCAGCTTATCGAACAGCAATGGCTACACCTTC
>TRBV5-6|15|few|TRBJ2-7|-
CASSLGGRGAYEQYF
TGTGCCAGCAGCTTGGGAGGCAGGGGGGCCTACGAGCAGTACTTC
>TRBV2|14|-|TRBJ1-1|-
CASSPEQVNTEAFF
TGTGCCAGCAGTCCCGAACAGGTGAACACTGAAGCTTTCTTT